This TCR beta chain was identified in a study of shared clonotypes between healthy human individuals. The CDR3 is made up of 21 amino acids. CDR1 SNHLY and CDR2 FYNNEI come from the germline V gene. The V end was cut by 3 bases, the J end by 0 bases, with 24 bases between. Recent acute infections and vaccinations were absent in the healthy HIV-negative adult donors. TCRdb's copy holds only in-frame clones and misses some; the assay was immunoSEQ multiplex PCR. The data show 2 million to 3 million clones, roughly 92% seen once. The receptor comes from a man younger than 35 in good health. Sequencing was carried out using naive CD4+ T cells sorted from blood. Stated subset: CD45RA+ positively selected. V is TRBV2 and J is TRBJ2-6; D might be TRBD1 (6 bases). CDR3 sequence reads: CASSDNGRTEVLRSGANVLTF. The CDR3 nucleotides are TGTGCCAGCAGTGACAATGGACGGACAGAAGTTTTGCGCTCTGGGGCCAACGTCCTGACTTTC. Full variable domain (remainder filled in from reference TRBV2 and TRBJ2-6): EPEVTQTPSHQVTQMGQEVILRCVPISNHLYFYWYRQILGQKVEFLVSFYNNEISEKSEIFDDQFSVERPDGSNFTLKIRSTKLEDSAMYFCASSDNGRTEVLRSGANVLTFGAGSRLTVL.